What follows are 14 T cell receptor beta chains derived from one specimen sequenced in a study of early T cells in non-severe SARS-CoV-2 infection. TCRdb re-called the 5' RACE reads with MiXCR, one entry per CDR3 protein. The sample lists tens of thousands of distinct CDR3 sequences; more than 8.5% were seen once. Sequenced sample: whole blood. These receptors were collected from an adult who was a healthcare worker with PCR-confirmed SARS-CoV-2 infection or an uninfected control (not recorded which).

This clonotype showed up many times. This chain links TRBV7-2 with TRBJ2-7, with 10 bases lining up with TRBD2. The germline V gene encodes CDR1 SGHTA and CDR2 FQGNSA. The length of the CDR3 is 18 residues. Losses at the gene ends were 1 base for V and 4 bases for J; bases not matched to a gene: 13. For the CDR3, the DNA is TGTGCCAGCAGCTTAGAATCGGCGCCTAGCGGGAGTTGGTACGAGCAGTACTTC. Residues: CASSLESAPSGSWYEQYF.

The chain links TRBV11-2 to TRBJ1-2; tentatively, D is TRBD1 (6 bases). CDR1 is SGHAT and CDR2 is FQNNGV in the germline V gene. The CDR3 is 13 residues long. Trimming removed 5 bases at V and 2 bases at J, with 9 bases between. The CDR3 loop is CASSRGQNYGYTF. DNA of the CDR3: TGTGCCAGCAGCCGCGGACAGAACTATGGCTACACCTTC.

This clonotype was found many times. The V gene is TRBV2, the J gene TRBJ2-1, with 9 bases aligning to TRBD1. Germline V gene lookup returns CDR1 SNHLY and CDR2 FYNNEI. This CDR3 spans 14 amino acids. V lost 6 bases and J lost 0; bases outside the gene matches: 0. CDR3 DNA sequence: TGTGCCAGCAGGGGACAGGGCTCCTACAATGAGCAGTTCTTC. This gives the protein CASRGQGSYNEQFF.

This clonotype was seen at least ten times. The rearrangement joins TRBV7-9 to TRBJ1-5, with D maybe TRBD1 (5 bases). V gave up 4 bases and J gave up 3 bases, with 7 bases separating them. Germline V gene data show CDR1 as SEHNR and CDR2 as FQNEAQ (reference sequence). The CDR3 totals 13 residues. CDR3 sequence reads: CASSSGYNQPQHF. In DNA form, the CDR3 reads TGTGCCAGCAGCTCAGGGTACAATCAGCCCCAGCATTTT.

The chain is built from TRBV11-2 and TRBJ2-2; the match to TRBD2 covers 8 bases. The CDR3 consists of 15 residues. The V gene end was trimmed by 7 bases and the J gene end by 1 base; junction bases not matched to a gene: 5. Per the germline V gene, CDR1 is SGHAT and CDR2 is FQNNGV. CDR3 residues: CASTKRELNTGELFF. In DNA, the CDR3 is TGTGCCAGCACTAAGCGGGAGCTGAACACCGGGGAGCTGTTTTTT.

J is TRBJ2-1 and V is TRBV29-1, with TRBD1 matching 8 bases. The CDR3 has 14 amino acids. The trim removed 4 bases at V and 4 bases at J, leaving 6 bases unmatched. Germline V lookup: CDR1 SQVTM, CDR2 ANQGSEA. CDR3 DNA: TGCAGCGTTGCACAGGGGGAACTTTACAATGAGCAGTTCTTC. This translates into CSVAQGELYNEQFF.

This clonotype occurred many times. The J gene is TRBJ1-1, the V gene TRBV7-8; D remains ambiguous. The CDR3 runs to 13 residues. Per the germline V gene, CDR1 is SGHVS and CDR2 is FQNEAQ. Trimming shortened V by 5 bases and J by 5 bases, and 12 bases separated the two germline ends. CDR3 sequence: CASSLNLGTEAFF. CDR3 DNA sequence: TGTGCCAGCAGCCTAAACCTGGGGACTGAAGCTTTCTTT. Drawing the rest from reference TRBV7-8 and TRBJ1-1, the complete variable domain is GAGVSQSPRYKVAKRGQDVALRCDPISGHVSLFWYQQALGQGPEFLTYFQNEAQLDKSGLPSDRFFAERPEGSVSTLKIQRTQQEDSAVYLCASSLNLGTEAFFGQGTRLTVV.

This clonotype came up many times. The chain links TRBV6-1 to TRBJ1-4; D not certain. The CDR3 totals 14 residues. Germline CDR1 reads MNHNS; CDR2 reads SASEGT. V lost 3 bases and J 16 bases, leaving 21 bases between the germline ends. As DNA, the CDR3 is TGTGCCAGCAGTGACATCGGCAGTCCGCGGGTTCGGTTTTTT. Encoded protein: CASSDIGSPRVRFF.

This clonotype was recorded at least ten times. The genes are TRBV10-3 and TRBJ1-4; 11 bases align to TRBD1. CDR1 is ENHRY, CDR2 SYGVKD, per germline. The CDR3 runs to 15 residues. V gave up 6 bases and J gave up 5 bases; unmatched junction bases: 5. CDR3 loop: CAISPGQGANEKLFF. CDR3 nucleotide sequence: TGTGCCATCAGCCCTGGACAGGGGGCGAATGAAAAACTGTTTTTT.

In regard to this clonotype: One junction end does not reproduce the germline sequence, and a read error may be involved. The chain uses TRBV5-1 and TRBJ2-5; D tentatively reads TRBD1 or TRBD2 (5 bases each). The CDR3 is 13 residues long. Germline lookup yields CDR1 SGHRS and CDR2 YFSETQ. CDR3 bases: TGCACCAGCAGCGCTGGGACCGCGGAGACCCAGTACTTC. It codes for CTSSAGTAETQYF.

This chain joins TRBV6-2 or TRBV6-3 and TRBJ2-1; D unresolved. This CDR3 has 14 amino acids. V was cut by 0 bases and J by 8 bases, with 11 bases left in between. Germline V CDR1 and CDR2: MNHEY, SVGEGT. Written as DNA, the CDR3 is TGTGCCAGCAGTTACTCATCTAGTTATGATGAGCAGTTCTTC. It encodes CASSYSSSYDEQFF.

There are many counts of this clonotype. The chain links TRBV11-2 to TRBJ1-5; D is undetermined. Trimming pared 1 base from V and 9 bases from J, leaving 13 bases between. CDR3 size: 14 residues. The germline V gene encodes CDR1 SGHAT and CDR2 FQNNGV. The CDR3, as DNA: TGTGCCAGCAGCTTAGTGCCCGAGATCATGCCCCAGCATTTT. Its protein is CASSLVPEIMPQHF.

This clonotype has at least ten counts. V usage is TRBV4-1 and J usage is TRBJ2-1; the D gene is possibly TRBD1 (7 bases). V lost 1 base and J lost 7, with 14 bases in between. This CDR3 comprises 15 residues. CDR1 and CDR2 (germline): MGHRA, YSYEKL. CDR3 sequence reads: CASSQASGGGNEQFF. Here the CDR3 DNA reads TGCGCCAGCAGCCAAGCCTCAGGGGGAGGAAATGAGCAGTTCTTC.

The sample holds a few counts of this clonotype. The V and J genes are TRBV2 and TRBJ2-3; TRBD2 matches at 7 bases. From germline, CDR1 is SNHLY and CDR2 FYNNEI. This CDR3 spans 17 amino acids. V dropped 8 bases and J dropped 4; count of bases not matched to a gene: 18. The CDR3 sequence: CASEVGGEYRGPDTQYF. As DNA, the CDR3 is TGTGCCAGCGAGGTGGGAGGGGAATATCGGGGCCCAGATACGCAGTATTTT.